Below are 32 T cell receptor beta chains sequenced from a single sample in a study of beta chain features in type 1 diabetes. Since all of the isolated RNA was reverse transcribed, expressed TCRB transcripts were what got sequenced. Repertoires were generated with immunoSEQ multiplex PCR, while TCRdb's copy carries only in-frame clones and drops some. The sample has around 200,000 clones, around an eighth seen once. Sequencing used central memory CD4+ T cells from blood. These receptors all stem from a woman younger than 30 in good health.

V usage is TRBV19 and J usage is TRBJ2-7; TRBD1 is a possible D gene (5 bases). Germline V lookup: CDR1 LNHDA, CDR2 SQIVND (reference sequence). V was clipped by 7 bases and J by 4 bases, with 14 bases between them. The CDR3 is 13 amino acids. Here the CDR3 reads CASKGTGQYEQYF. DNA for the CDR3: TGTGCCAGTAAAGGAACAGGACAATACGAGCAGTACTTC.

This clone was counted only a few times. The chain uses TRBV5-4 and TRBJ2-7; the match to TRBD2 covers 9 bases. V lost 4 bases and J lost 3; bases outside the gene matches: 5. CDR1 and CDR2 (germline): SGHNT, YYREEE (reference sequence). The CDR3 loop spans 14 amino acids. CDR3: CASSGGLALYEQYF. In DNA form, the CDR3 reads TGTGCCAGCAGCGGGGGACTAGCTCTCTACGAGCAGTACTTC. Together with reference TRBV5-4 and TRBJ2-7, the CDR3 gives the full variable domain: ETGVTQSPTHLIKTRGQQVTLRCSSQSGHNTVSWYQQALGQGPQFIFQYYREEENGRGNFPPRFSGLQFPNYSSELNVNALELDDSALYLCASSGGLALYEQYFGPGTRLTVT.

The chain recombines TRBV4-3 with TRBJ2-1, with 8 bases lining up with TRBD2. CDR1 LGHNA and CDR2 YSLEER come from the germline V gene. There are 16 residues in the CDR3. V shed 4 bases and J 0 bases; nucleotides not matched to a gene: 5. CDR3: CASSPQREPSYNEQFF. The CDR3 DNA is TGCGCCAGCAGCCCCCAGCGGGAGCCCTCCTACAATGAGCAGTTCTTC.

The J gene is TRBJ2-7, the V gene TRBV14, with 8 bases matching TRBD1. This CDR3 spans 14 amino acids. The V gene end was trimmed by 4 bases and the J gene end by 2 bases; junction bases not matched to a gene: 4. Germline values: CDR1 SGHDN, CDR2 FVKESK. The CDR3 DNA follows: TGTGCCAGCAGCCGCCCAGGGGGCCCCTACGAGCAGTACTTC. Translating it yields CASSRPGGPYEQYF.

This chain uses TRBV29-1 with TRBJ2-7, with 7 bases identical to TRBD1. J gave up 5 bases and V 4 bases, and 5 bases lay outside the gene matches. CDR3 length: 12 amino acids. Germline CDR1 reads SQVTM; CDR2 reads ANQGSEA. The chain's CDR3 is CSVGQGVHEQYF. The CDR3, as DNA: TGCAGCGTTGGACAGGGTGTCCACGAGCAGTACTTC.

There are a few counts of this clone. The chain carries TRBV5-4 and TRBJ2-4; 12 bases map to TRBD2. V gave up 5 bases and J gave up 0 bases; unmatched junction bases: 9. The CDR3 length is 18 residues. The germline V gene encodes CDR1 SGHNT and CDR2 YYREEE (reference sequence). The CDR3 is CASSAGLAGPLAKNIQYF. CDR3 DNA: TGTGCCAGCAGTGCAGGACTAGCGGGACCCTTAGCCAAAAACATTCAGTACTTC.

This clone showed up just a few times. The V gene is TRBV19, the J gene TRBJ1-4; 7 nucleotides line up with TRBD1. Germline V gives CDR1 LNHDA, CDR2 SQIVND (reference sequence). With V trimmed by 6 bases and J by 2 bases, 9 bases remained unmatched. This CDR3 region has 16 residues. CDR3 residues: CASRRNRQGTNEKLFF. Written as DNA, the CDR3 is TGTGCCAGTAGGAGAAACCGACAGGGTACTAATGAAAAACTGTTTTTT.

This clone has only a few counts. This rearrangement joins TRBV6-1 to TRBJ1-2; D unclear. The CDR3 has 16 amino acids. Germline CDR1 reads MNHNS; CDR2 reads SASEGT. V lost 1 base to trimming and J lost 2 bases, with 14 bases between them. The CDR3 region is CASSEGLPGVNYGYTF. As DNA, the CDR3 is TGTGCCAGCAGTGAAGGACTACCGGGCGTCAACTATGGCTACACCTTC.

This clone appeared many times. This rearrangement joins TRBV29-1 to TRBJ2-2, with TRBD1 matching over 9 bases. The CDR3 contains 19 residues. Germline-derived CDR1 and CDR2 are SQVTM and ANQGSEA. V dropped 5 bases and J dropped 5; count of bases not matched to a gene: 21. CDR3 residues: CSVPAIPGQGPLGTGELFF. Here the CDR3 DNA reads TGCAGCGTTCCCGCCATTCCGGGACAGGGACCATTGGGTACCGGGGAGCTGTTTTTT.

This clone was found a few times. The V call is TRBV4-3, the J call TRBJ2-3, with D tentatively TRBD1 (6 bases). The CDR3 is made up of 14 amino acids. The V gene's germline CDR1 is LGHNA and CDR2 YSLEER. V was pared by 3 bases and J by 4 bases, with 11 bases between. As DNA, the CDR3 is TGCGCCAGCAGCCAGACGAGGACAGCAGATACGCAGTATTTT. As protein: CASSQTRTADTQYF.

This clone was counted at least ten times. The chain carries TRBV20-1 and TRBJ2-1; tentative D call: TRBD2 (5 bases). CDR1 is DFQATT, CDR2 SNEGSKA, per germline (reference sequence). The CDR3 is 11 residues long. The V and J ends lost 5 bases and 9 bases respectively, with 11 bases between them. The CDR3 DNA reads as TGCAGTGCTTTGCTAGCACGTGAGCAGTTCTTC. Translated, it gives CSALLAREQFF.

A few counts support this clone. V and J are TRBV2 and TRBJ1-2; TRBD1 is a possible D gene (5 bases). The CDR3 extends over 15 amino acids. Trimming pared 6 bases from V and 6 bases from J, leaving 20 bases between. Germline loops: CDR1 SNHLY, CDR2 FYNNEI. This CDR3 reads CASRPTVLRMDGYTF. CDR3 nucleotides: TGTGCCAGCAGGCCGACAGTCTTGCGGATGGATGGCTACACCTTC.

This clone occurred a few times. The chain combines TRBV5-1 with TRBJ2-3; 7 nucleotides line up with TRBD1. V lost 2 bases to trimming and J lost 4 bases; unmatched junction nucleotides: 7. Germline lookup yields CDR1 SGHRS and CDR2 YFSETQ. The CDR3 covers 15 residues. CDR3 bases: TGCGCCAGCAGCTTTGGACAGGCTGGGGCAGATACGCAGTATTTT. Its translation: CASSFGQAGADTQYF. Complete variable domain (other parts from reference TRBV5-1 and TRBJ2-3): KAGVTQTPRYLIKTRGQQVTLSCSPISGHRSVSWYQQTPGQGLQFLFEYFSETQRNKGNFPGRFSGRQFSNSRSEMNVSTLELGDSALYLCASSFGQAGADTQYFGPGTRLTVL.

This clone has only a few counts. This chain joins TRBV30 and TRBJ1-5; no firm D call. Trimming removed 7 bases from V and 1 base from J, with 14 bases in between. CDR1 is GTSNPN and CDR2 is SVGIG in the germline V gene (reference sequence). This CDR3 is 14 amino acids long. The CDR3 nucleotides read TGTGCCTCCCGACTTAAACTAAGCAATCAGCCCCAGCATTTT. Amino acid sequence: CASRLKLSNQPQHF. The full variable domain, in which reference TRBV30 and TRBJ1-5 provide the parts outside the CDR3, is SQTIHQWPATLVQPVGSPLSLECTVEGTSNPNLYWYRQAAGRGLQLLFYSVGIGQISSEVPQNLSASRPQDRQFILSSKKLLLSDSGFYLCASRLKLSNQPQHFGDGTRLSIL.

This clone was observed a handful of times. The chain has TRBV9 and TRBJ1-1; D is ambiguous. Trimming took off 0 bases at V and 0 bases at J, with 12 bases between the two ends. Per germline, CDR1 SGDLS and CDR2 YYNGEE. The CDR3 spans 16 residues. In nucleotides, the CDR3 is TGTGCCAGCAGCGTAGACAGTTATGGGTTGAACACTGAAGCTTTCTTT. It encodes CASSVDSYGLNTEAFF.

This sequence joins TRBV7-8 and TRBJ1-1, with no clear D. CDR1 is SGHVS, CDR2 FQNEAQ, per germline. V shed 1 base and J shed 9 bases, with 18 bases lying between them. This CDR3 contains 15 residues. For the CDR3, the DNA is TGTGCCAGCAGCTTAGGAAGGACGGGAGGCTTGAAAGCTTTCTTT. Amino acid sequence: CASSLGRTGGLKAFF.

This clone was detected a few times. The chain links TRBV28 to TRBJ2-7; D might be TRBD1 (5 bases). From germline, CDR1 is MDHEN and CDR2 SYDVKM. The length of the CDR3 is 15 residues. V was trimmed by 1 base and J by 6 bases, leaving 16 bases between them. CDR3 sequence (DNA): TGTGCCAGCAGTTTATCCCCAGGGTGGGTACCCGAGCAGTACTTC. This encodes CASSLSPGWVPEQYF.

In this sample, this clone turned up a few times. In nucleotides, the CDR3 is TGCGCCAGCAGCCAAGTGGAAGGGGGGACAGGGGCGGCGGAAAAACTGTTTTTT. Its translation is CASSQVEGGTGAAEKLFF. This chain uses TRBV4-1 with TRBJ1-4, with 10 nucleotides matching TRBD1. J lost 8 bases, V lost 1 base, and 13 bases had no gene match. Germline-derived CDR1 and CDR2 are MGHRA and YSYEKL. There are 18 residues in the CDR3.

CDR3 coding DNA: TGCAGCGTTCACGGGAGGGACCCTAACAATGAGCAGTTCTTC. It translates to CSVHGRDPNNEQFF. V is TRBV29-1 and J is TRBJ2-1; TRBD2 aligns across 8 bases. The CDR3 is made up of 14 amino acids. Germline assignment: CDR1 SQVTM and CDR2 ANQGSEA. After removal of 5 bases from V and 5 bases from J, the junction contained 8 bases not matched to a gene.

The rearrangement uses TRBV11-2 and TRBJ2-7; TRBD1 matches at 11 bases. V was pared by 4 bases and J by 3 bases, with 5 bases of the junction left unmatched. The CDR3 has 15 amino acids. Looked up from germline, CDR1 is SGHAT and CDR2 is FQNNGV. CDR3 in amino acids: CASSYGQGAGYEQYF. The CDR3, as DNA: TGTGCCAGCAGCTACGGACAGGGGGCGGGCTACGAGCAGTACTTC.

The V call is TRBV30, the J call TRBJ2-3; no firm D call. Germline CDR1 and CDR2: GTSNPN and SVGIG (reference sequence). This CDR3 is built from 13 residues. Deletions cut 2 bases from V and 1 base from J, with 7 bases between. Here the CDR3 DNA reads TGTGCCTGGAGTACTAAGGGCACAGATACGCAGTATTTT. It codes for CAWSTKGTDTQYF.

The V gene is TRBV5-6, the J gene TRBJ2-1; weak D call: TRBD2 (6 bases). V was clipped by 2 bases and J by 6 bases, with 15 bases between them. The CDR3 contains 15 residues. CDR1 is SGHDT and CDR2 is YYEEEE in the germline V gene. The CDR3 reads CASSLVYGSSNEQFF. The CDR3 DNA reads as TGTGCCAGCAGCTTAGTCTACGGGAGTAGCAATGAGCAGTTCTTC.

This rearrangement joins TRBV28 to TRBJ2-7; D perhaps matches TRBD2 (5 bases). CDR3 length: 13 residues. Trimming removed 7 bases from V and 5 bases from J, with 15 bases in between. CDR1 and CDR2 from the germline V gene are MDHEN and SYDVKM. The CDR3 DNA sequence: TGTGCCAGCACCTCCCGGGGAATCAACGAGCAGTACTTC. Translating it yields CASTSRGINEQYF.

A few counts support this clone. The chain joins TRBV29-1 to TRBJ2-6; the match to TRBD1 covers 7 bases. V shed 5 bases, J shed 0 bases, and the junction held 7 bases outside the gene matches. The CDR3 runs 16 residues. The germline gives CDR1 SQVTM, CDR2 ANQGSEA. The CDR3 DNA follows: TGCAGCGTTCGGGGACAGTCGAGCTCTGGGGCCAACGTCCTGACTTTC. Its protein product is CSVRGQSSSGANVLTF.

The rearrangement links TRBV6-6 to TRBJ2-1; 7 bases agree with TRBD1. The V gene end was trimmed by 0 bases and the J gene end by 3 bases; junction bases not matched to a gene: 2. Germline CDR1 is MNHNY and CDR2 is SVGAGI (reference sequence). The CDR3 runs 15 residues. In nucleotides, the CDR3 is TGTGCCAGCAGTTACTCAGGGGGCTTCTACAATGAGCAGTTCTTC. It translates to CASSYSGGFYNEQFF.

In DNA, the CDR3 is TGCGCCAGCAGACCCGGGGGGGGGATTTACGAGCAGTACTTC. Encoded protein: CASRPGGGIYEQYF. This chain links TRBV5-1 with TRBJ2-7; 8 nucleotides line up with TRBD2. CDR1 and CDR2 from the germline V gene are SGHRS and YFSETQ. This CDR3 is built from 14 residues. V gave up 5 bases and J gave up 4 bases; unmatched junction bases: 8.

This clone was observed a few times. The gene calls are TRBV9 and TRBJ1-5; possibly TRBD1 for D (6 bases). Per germline, CDR1 SGDLS and CDR2 YYNGEE. CDR3 length: 14 amino acids. Between the trimmed V and J ends, which lost 4 bases and 3 bases, there was a span of 11 bases. CDR3 in amino acids: CASSTGPLNQPQHF. The CDR3 DNA sequence: TGTGCCAGCAGCACAGGGCCTCTCAATCAGCCCCAGCATTTT.

In this sample, this clone turned up a few times. This chain uses TRBV7-9 with TRBJ2-7; maybe TRBD1 (6 bases). The CDR3 is made up of 13 amino acids. The V gene's germline CDR1 is SEHNR and CDR2 FQNEAQ (reference sequence). Trimming took 10 bases from V and 2 from J, leaving 15 bases between them. The CDR3 DNA reads TGTGCCACCGGGAAAACAGGGACCTACGAGCAGTACTTC. This codes for CATGKTGTYEQYF.

This clone was counted a few times. The rearrangement links TRBV9 to TRBJ1-2; 7 bases are shared with TRBD1. Germline trimming cut 0 bases from V and 8 bases from J; bases unmatched to any gene: 13. The germline gives CDR1 SGDLS, CDR2 YYNGEE. This CDR3 has 16 residues. In DNA, the CDR3 is TGTGCCAGCAGCGTAGCGGACAGGCCTTTACGGATGGGCTACACCTTC. Protein sequence: CASSVADRPLRMGYTF.

This clone was observed a few times. The chain combines TRBV29-1 with TRBJ1-2, with TRBD1 as a possible D gene (5 bases). CDR1 is SQVTM, CDR2 ANQGSEA, per germline. There are 13 residues in the CDR3. Trimming took off 6 bases at V and 8 bases at J, with 19 bases between the two ends. The CDR3 is CSVMRWGSDGYTF. The CDR3 coding sequence is TGCAGCGTCATGAGGTGGGGCAGTGACGGCTACACCTTC.

The chain is built from TRBV28 and TRBJ2-3; 12 positions agree with TRBD2. This CDR3 comprises 16 residues. The V gene end was trimmed by 6 bases and the J gene end by 4 bases; junction bases not matched to a gene: 8. CDR1 is MDHEN and CDR2 is SYDVKM in the germline V gene. CDR3 sequence reads: CASSFPGTSGSDTQYF. Here the CDR3 DNA reads TGTGCCAGCAGCTTTCCCGGGACTAGCGGGTCAGATACGCAGTATTTT.

Comment on this clone: Additional DNA sequences in this sample encode the identical CDR3. This chain uses TRBV9 with TRBJ2-7; 9 positions agree with TRBD2. Germline V lookup: CDR1 SGDLS, CDR2 YYNGEE. The CDR3 loop spans 15 amino acids. Losses at the gene ends were 0 bases for V and 2 bases for J; bases not matched to a gene: 3. CDR3 nucleotide sequence: TGTGCCAGCAGCGTAGGACTAGCGGCAACCTACGAGCAGTACTTC. Translating it yields CASSVGLAATYEQYF.